This TCR beta chain comes out of a study of regulatory T cells in long-lasting Graves disease. Study findings and constraints: Persistent-disease Graves' patients showed less TCR diversity than new cases.

This clonotype was seen many times. Its specificity is unknown. V was clipped by 7 bases and J by 0 bases, with 7 bases between them. The CDR3 spans 13 residues. Per the germline V gene, CDR1 is MNHNS and CDR2 is SASEGT. Assembly of TCR beta libraries relied on iRepertoire HTBI primers together with Arm-PCR of CDR3 regions. Each CDR3 protein gets one entry after TCRdb re-called the multiplex PCR reads with MiXCR. The table includes over 300,000 distinct CDR3 sequences, roughly a sixth detected once. The time point here: newly diagnosed GD, antithyroid drugs for less than 3 months. Scientists built the TCR library using RNA that was extracted from PBMCs. An endocrinology department in Xi'an, China, supplied the patients. Peripheral blood, 7 to 9.5 milliliters per patient, was collected in EDTA tubes.

Sequences were derived from peripheral blood mononuclear cells (PBMCs), sampled at new diagnosis, from a patient treated with antithyroid drugs. The V call is TRBV6-1, the J call TRBJ1-5, with D uncertain. This clonotype was sampled from a female donor with Graves disease. This CDR3 reads CASKQDSNQPQHF. CDR3 nucleotide sequence: TGTGCCAGCAAGCAGGATAGCAATCAGCCCCAGCATTTT.